This T cell receptor (beta chain) was sequenced during a study of human T cells and chemical hapten exposure. Whole-study context: Per-sample TCR yield variation was attributed mainly to small pooled library volume differences. The study's findings and limits: Having alopecia, donors may respond immunologically unlike healthy people.

In the library, unique molecular identifiers were attached to individual cDNA molecules. TCRdb used MiXCR to reprocess the RACE reads, holding one entry per CDR3 protein. Among roughly 380,000 distinct CDR3 sequences listed, roughly 5.3% were seen once. As for time point: pre-sensitization, week 0. Treatment of the sample: therapeutic diphenylcyclopropenone sensitization with weekly scalp DPC. Each patch-test visit's blood sample preceded patch application. This clonotype was detected a few times. Its antigen is as yet unknown. The CDR3 consists of 15 residues. Germline V gene data show CDR1 as KGHDR and CDR2 as SFDVKD. The trim removed 4 bases at V and 10 bases at J, leaving 7 bases unmatched.

The clonotype originates from a woman aged 50 to 60 with alopecia areata. Some clones in this sample may be carry-over from other donors' samples. The source material was whole blood, sampled in connection with sensitization to the hapten diphenylcyclopropenone (DPC). V gene TRBV24-1 combines with J gene TRBJ1-6; 9 bases line up with TRBD1. The CDR3 here is CATSDWDREGSPLHF. CDR3 in DNA: TGTGCCACCAGTGACTGGGACAGGGAAGGATCACCCCTCCACTTT.